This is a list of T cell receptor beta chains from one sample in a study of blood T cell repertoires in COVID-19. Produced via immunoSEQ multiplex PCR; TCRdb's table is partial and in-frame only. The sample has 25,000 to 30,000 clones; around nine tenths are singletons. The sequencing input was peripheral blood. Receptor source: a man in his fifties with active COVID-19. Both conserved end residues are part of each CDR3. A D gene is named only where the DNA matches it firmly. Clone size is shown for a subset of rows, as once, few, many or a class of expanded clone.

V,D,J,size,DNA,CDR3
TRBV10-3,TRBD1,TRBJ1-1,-,TGTGCCATCAGTGACCCACAGGGGGCGAAGCTCACTGAAGCTTTCTTT,CAISDPQGAKLTEAFF
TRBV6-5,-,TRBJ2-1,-,TGTGCCAGCAGGAGACAGGTAGGGGGTGAGCAGTTCTTC,CASRRQVGGEQFF
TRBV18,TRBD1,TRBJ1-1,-,TGTGCCAGCTCACCGAACAGGGGGGACACTGAAGCTTTCTTT,CASSPNRGDTEAFF
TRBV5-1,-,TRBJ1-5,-,TGCGCCAGCAGTCCGCAGGGCAGTCAGCCCCAGCATTTT,CASSPQGSQPQHF
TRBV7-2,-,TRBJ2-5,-,TGTGCCAGCAGCTTAGCTGGCACAGACCAAGAGACCCAGTACTTC,CASSLAGTDQETQYF
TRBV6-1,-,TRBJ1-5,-,TGTGCCAGCAGTGACGGGGGTCGGCCCCAGCATTTT,CASSDGGRPQHF
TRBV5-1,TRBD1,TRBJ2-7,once,TGCGCCAGCAGCGTATGGACAGGGGAAGGATACGAGCAGTACTTC,CASSVWTGEGYEQYF
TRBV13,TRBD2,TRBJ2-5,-,TGTGCCAGCAGCACACCTAGCGGGGGGGCCTCAGAGACCCAGTACTTC,CASSTPSGGASETQYF
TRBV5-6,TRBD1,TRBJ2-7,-,TGTGCCAGCAGCTTTATATCGGGACAGGGTCGCTACGAGCAGTACTTC,CASSFISGQGRYEQYF
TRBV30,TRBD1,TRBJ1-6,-,TGTGCCTGGACCCCCTCGGACAGGGTAAATTCACCCCTCCACTTT,CAWTPSDRVNSPLHF
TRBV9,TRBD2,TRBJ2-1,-,TGTGCCAGCAGCTTGAGCGGGGGGTGGAATGAGCAGTTCTTC,CASSLSGGWNEQFF
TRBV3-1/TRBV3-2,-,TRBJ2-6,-,TGTGCCAGCAGTCGGTTCTCTGGGGCCAACGTCCTGACTTTC,CASSRFSGANVLTF
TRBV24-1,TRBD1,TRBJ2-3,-,TGTGCCACCAGGCCCAGGGGGCGCACAGATACGCAGTATTTT,CATRPRGRTDTQYF
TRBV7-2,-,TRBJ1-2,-,TGTGCCAGCAGCTCGCACTCCTATGGCTACACCTTC,CASSSHSYGYTF
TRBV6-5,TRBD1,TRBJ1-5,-,TGTGCCAGCAGTTGGGGGTATGGGGACAGGGGACAGCCCCAGCATTTT,CASSWGYGDRGQPQHF
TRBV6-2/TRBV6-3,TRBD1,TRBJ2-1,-,TGTGCCAGCAGTTACGACCGGGACAGGGTTTACAATGAGCAGTTCTTC,CASSYDRDRVYNEQFF
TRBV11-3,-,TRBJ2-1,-,TGTGCCAGCAGCGGGAGCTCCTACAATGAGCAGTTCTTC,CASSGSSYNEQFF
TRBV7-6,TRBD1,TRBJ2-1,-,TGTGCCAGCAGCTTAACTACAGGGGGCGGTTTAAATGAGCAGTTCTTC,CASSLTTGGGLNEQFF
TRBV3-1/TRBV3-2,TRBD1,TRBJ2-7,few,TGTGCCAGCAGCACCCGGACAGGGAATCCCTCCTACGAGCAGTACTTC,CASSTRTGNPSYEQYF
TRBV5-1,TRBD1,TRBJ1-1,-,TGCGCCAGCAGTGTACAGGGGCGGAGAGAAAACACTGAAGCTTTCTTT,CASSVQGRRENTEAFF
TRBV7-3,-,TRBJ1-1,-,TGTGCCAGCAGCTTACAGGGAGGAATGAACACTGAAGCTTTCTTT,CASSLQGGMNTEAFF
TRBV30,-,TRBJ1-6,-,TGTGCCTGGAGTTACGCGACAGTTAGGAATTCACCCCTCCACTTT,CAWSYATVRNSPLHF
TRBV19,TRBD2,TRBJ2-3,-,TGTGCCAGTAACCCTACTAGCGGGGGTGCGGATACGCAGTATTTT,CASNPTSGGADTQYF
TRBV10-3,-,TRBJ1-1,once,TGTGCCATCAGTGAGGCAGGGATTGGCACTGAAGCTTTCTTT,CAISEAGIGTEAFF
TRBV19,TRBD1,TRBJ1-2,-,TGTGCCAGTAGTCCCGGACAGGGGAGGTATGGCTACACCTTC,CASSPGQGRYGYTF
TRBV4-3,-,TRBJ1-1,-,TGCGCCAGCAGCCAGGGCAGGCAGAACACTGAAGCTTTCTTT,CASSQGRQNTEAFF
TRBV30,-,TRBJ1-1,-,TGTGCCTGGAGTGAACAGGCGAACACTGAAGCTTTCTTT,CAWSEQANTEAFF
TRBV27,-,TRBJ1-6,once,TGTGCCAGCAGCCGCAGACAGGCGAGCTCCTATAATTCACCCCTCCACTTT,CASSRRQASSYNSPLHF
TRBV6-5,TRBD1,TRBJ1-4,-,TGTGCCAGCAAGCTGACAGGGGGCCCTAATGAAAAACTGTTTTTT,CASKLTGGPNEKLFF
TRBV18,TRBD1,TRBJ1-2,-,TGTGCCAGCTCACCCCGCCAGGGACAGGGAGGGGGCTACACCTTC,CASSPRQGQGGGYTF
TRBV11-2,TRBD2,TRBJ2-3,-,TGTGCCAGCAGCCCACGGCTGAAGACTAGCGGAGGCACAGATACGCAGTATTTT,CASSPRLKTSGGTDTQYF
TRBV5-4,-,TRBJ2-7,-,TGTGCCAGCAGCTTCCCGGGACACGGAAACGAGCAGTACTTC,CASSFPGHGNEQYF
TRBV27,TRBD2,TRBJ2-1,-,TGTGCCAGCAGTTTAGGAGTGGTCGGCGGGGGGGCCGGTAATGAGCAGTTCTTC,CASSLGVVGGGAGNEQFF
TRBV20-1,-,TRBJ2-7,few,TGCAGTGCTAGTGGAAAGAGTTACGAGCAGTACTTC,CSASGKSYEQYF
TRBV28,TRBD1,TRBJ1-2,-,TGTGCCAGCAGCCGACGGGACAGGGCTGGTTCGGACCTCTATGGCTACACCTTC,CASSRRDRAGSDLYGYTF
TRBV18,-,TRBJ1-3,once,TGTGCCAGCTCACAGATGAGCTCTGGAAACACCATATATTTT,CASSQMSSGNTIYF